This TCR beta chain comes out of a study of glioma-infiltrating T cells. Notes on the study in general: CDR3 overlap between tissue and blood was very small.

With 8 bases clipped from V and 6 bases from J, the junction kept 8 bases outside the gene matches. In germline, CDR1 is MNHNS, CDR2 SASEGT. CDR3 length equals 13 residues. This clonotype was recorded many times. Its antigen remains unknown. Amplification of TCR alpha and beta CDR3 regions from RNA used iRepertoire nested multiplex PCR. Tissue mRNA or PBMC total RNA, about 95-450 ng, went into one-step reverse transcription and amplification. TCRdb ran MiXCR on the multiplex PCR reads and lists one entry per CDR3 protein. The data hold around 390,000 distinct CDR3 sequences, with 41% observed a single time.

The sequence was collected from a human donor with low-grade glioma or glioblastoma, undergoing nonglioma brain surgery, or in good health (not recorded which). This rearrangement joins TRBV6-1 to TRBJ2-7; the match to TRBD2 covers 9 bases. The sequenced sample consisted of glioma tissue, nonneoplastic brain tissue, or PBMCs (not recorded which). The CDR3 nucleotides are TGTGCCAGCCAGCGAGCGGGAGGAAGCGAGCAGTACTTC. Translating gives CASQRAGGSEQYF.